These 18 T cell receptor beta chains came from one sample sequenced in a study of blood T cell repertoires in COVID-19. The table came from immunoSEQ multiplex PCR; TCRdb's copy has only in-frame clones and leaves some out. Here the sample spans some 300,000 clones, around 87% being singletons. The sample was peripheral blood. The receptors derive from a man between 65 and 79 years old with acute or convalescent COVID-19.

The chain carries TRBV7-2 and TRBJ2-7; no definite D call. Per germline, CDR1 SGHTA and CDR2 FQGNSA. This CDR3 has 13 amino acids. Trimming left V 5 bases short and J 6 bases short, with 14 bases between. CDR3 region: CASSLNGGFEQYF. The CDR3 DNA reads TGTGCCAGCAGCCTAAACGGCGGTTTCGAGCAGTACTTC.

J is TRBJ2-7 and V is TRBV6-6, with 9 positions matching TRBD2. There are 17 residues in the CDR3. CDR1 and CDR2 (germline): MNHNY, SVGAGI (reference sequence). The V gene end was trimmed by 8 bases and the J gene end by 7 bases; junction bases not matched to a gene: 21. CDR3 in DNA: TGTGCCAGCCGTCCCGGGGGGCGGGGGGGCCGAGTTAGAGAGCAGTACTTC. This codes for CASRPGGRGGRVREQYF.

This clone showed up just once. The chain couples TRBV12-5 to TRBJ1-1; tentative D call: TRBD1 (5 bases). Deletions cut 6 bases from V and 2 bases from J, with 10 bases between. The CDR3 length is 13 residues. Germline CDR1 LGHNT, CDR2 FRNRAP. The CDR3 reads CASGVDSNTEAFF. The CDR3 DNA reads TGTGCTAGTGGGGTCGACAGTAACACTGAAGCTTTCTTT.

This clone was picked up one time. This rearrangement joins TRBV28 to TRBJ2-3; D may be TRBD1 (6 bases). The CDR3 is 16 amino acids. V was shortened by 3 bases and J by 0 bases, with 13 bases between the two germline ends. Germline V gene sequence: CDR1 MDHEN, CDR2 SYDVKM. The CDR3, as DNA: TGTGCCAGCAGTTTGCTGGGACACCTTAGCACAGATACGCAGTATTTT. Protein sequence: CASSLLGHLSTDTQYF.

This chain uses TRBV19 with TRBJ1-4, with 7 bases aligning to TRBD1. CDR3 length equals 17 residues. After removal of 6 bases from V and 0 bases from J, the junction contained 10 bases not matched to a gene. Germline assignment: CDR1 LNHDA and CDR2 SQIVND (reference sequence). The CDR3 reads CASRTGQLVATNEKLFF. CDR3 in DNA: TGTGCCAGTAGAACGGGACAGCTTGTCGCAACTAATGAAAAACTGTTTTTT.

The genes are TRBV5-4 and TRBJ2-5; 7 bases fit TRBD1. Losses at the gene ends were 4 bases for V and 5 bases for J; bases not matched to a gene: 5. Germline-derived CDR1 and CDR2 are SGHNT and YYREEE (reference sequence). This CDR3 has 13 residues. The CDR3 nucleotides read TGTGCCAGCAGCGCGCAGGGGGTTGAGACCCAGTACTTC. Translated, it gives CASSAQGVETQYF.

CDR3 in amino acids: CASSPEQGEYNEQFF. CDR3 sequence (DNA): TGTGCCAGCAGCCCGGAACAGGGGGAGTATAATGAGCAGTTCTTC. The chain carries TRBV3-1 (or the pseudogene TRBV3-2) and TRBJ2-1; TRBD1 aligns across 8 bases. The CDR3 length is 15 residues. The germline V gene has CDR1 LGHDT and CDR2 YNNKEL (reference sequence). The V gene end was trimmed by 4 bases and the J gene end by 7 bases; junction bases not matched to a gene: 9.

The rearrangement joins TRBV10-2 to TRBJ2-3, with 12 bases identical to TRBD1. CDR1 WSHSY and CDR2 SAAADI come from the germline V gene. The length of the CDR3 is 17 residues. J lost 7 bases, V lost 3 bases, and 11 bases had no gene match. As DNA, the CDR3 is TGCGCCAGCAGTGAACAATCCGGGACAGGGGGCGCATATACGCAGTATTTT. Its protein is CASSEQSGTGGAYTQYF.

The J gene is TRBJ2-7, the V gene TRBV9; the match to TRBD2 covers 8 bases. Germline lookup yields CDR1 SGDLS and CDR2 YYNGEE. This CDR3 has 14 amino acids. V lost 3 bases, J lost 2 bases, and 4 bases stayed unmatched. The CDR3 DNA is TGTGCCAGCAGCGCCGGGGGGGACCCCTACGAGCAGTACTTC. Translated: CASSAGGDPYEQYF.

The chain recombines TRBV5-1 with TRBJ2-1; weak D call: TRBD2 (6 bases). Germline V gives CDR1 SGHRS, CDR2 YFSETQ. The CDR3 has 16 residues. Trimming shortened V by 4 bases and J by 5 bases, and 19 bases separated the two germline ends. The DNA for the CDR3 is TGCGCCAGCAGCGTGGGACTCGCCTTCCAACACAATGAGCAGTTCTTC. It specifies CASSVGLAFQHNEQFF.

The chain uses TRBV7-2 and TRBJ1-2; 9 nucleotides agree with TRBD1. Per germline, CDR1 SGHTA and CDR2 FQGNSA. This CDR3 is 15 amino acids long. V dropped 7 bases and J dropped 6; count of bases not matched to a gene: 12. CDR3 nucleotides: TGTGCCAGCACCGACCAGCCGGGACAGGGAGATGGCTACACCTTC. This translates into CASTDQPGQGDGYTF. The whole variable domain, remainder taken from reference TRBV7-2 and TRBJ1-2, is GAGVSQSPSNKVTEKGKDVELRCDPISGHTALYWYRQSLGQGLEFLIYFQGNSAPDKSGLPSDRFSAERTGGSVSTLTIQRTQQEDSAVYLCASTDQPGQGDGYTFGSGTRLTVV.

This clone occurred once. The J gene is TRBJ2-3, the V gene TRBV14; D is uncertain. Germline V gene lookup returns CDR1 SGHDN and CDR2 FVKESK. V was clipped by 5 bases and J by 2 bases, with 14 bases between them. The CDR3 has 15 residues. CDR3 region: CASSKNLGYTDTQYF. The CDR3 DNA is TGTGCCAGCAGCAAAAATCTCGGTTACACAGATACGCAGTATTTT.

The chain links TRBV19 to TRBJ2-3; 10 bases are a match to TRBD2. Germline CDR1 is LNHDA and CDR2 is SQIVND (reference sequence). V gave up 6 bases and J gave up 3 bases; unmatched junction bases: 9. The CDR3 is 16 residues long. The CDR3 DNA reads TGTGCCAGTAGGAAAGGTGTAGCGGGGGGTACAGATACGCAGTATTTT. Its translation: CASRKGVAGGTDTQYF.

The chain carries TRBV29-1 and TRBJ2-7; the D gene is possibly TRBD2 (7 bases). V gave up 5 bases and J gave up 2 bases, with 16 bases separating them. There are 14 residues in the CDR3. Per germline, CDR1 SQVTM and CDR2 ANQGSEA. In DNA form, the CDR3 reads TGCAGCGTTCGGGGGGCACAGGGCGCCTACGAGCAGTACTTC. Translated, it gives CSVRGAQGAYEQYF.

With respect to this clone: One end of the junction varies from germline; a read error may be responsible. The chain carries TRBV14 and TRBJ1-2; TRBD1 agrees at 7 bases. CDR1 SGHDN and CDR2 FVKESK come from the germline V gene. The CDR3 spans 13 residues. The CDR3 protein is CASSLHLQGQTYF. CDR3 sequence (DNA): TGTGCCAGCAGCCTTCATCTCCAGGGACAGACTTACTTC.

This clone was found once. This chain links TRBV30 with TRBJ2-1; the D is unclear. Germline values: CDR1 GTSNPN, CDR2 SVGIG (reference sequence). The CDR3 is 13 amino acids. With 0 bases removed from V and 10 bases from J, the gap between germline ends came to 13 bases. The CDR3 loop is CAWSVLRSMEQFF. In nucleotides, the CDR3 is TGTGCCTGGAGTGTATTACGGTCAATGGAGCAGTTCTTC.

The chain links TRBV19 to TRBJ1-6, with D unclear. V gave up 2 bases and J gave up 7 bases, with 9 bases separating them. The germline CDR1 and CDR2 sequences are LNHDA and SQIVND (reference sequence). The CDR3 sequence is 14 residues long. DNA for the CDR3: TGTGCCAGTAGTATAACACGAAACAATTCACCCCTCCACTTT. It specifies CASSITRNNSPLHF.

The rearrangement uses TRBV5-1 and TRBJ2-3; TRBD2 is a possible D gene (5 bases). This CDR3 comprises 12 residues. Germline V gives CDR1 SGHRS, CDR2 YFSETQ. Trimming shortened V by 4 bases and J by 5 bases, and 8 bases separated the two germline ends. The CDR3 loop reads CASSHREDTQYF. The CDR3 region has the DNA TGCGCCAGCAGCCACCGGGAAGATACGCAGTATTTT.